The clone carrying this TCR beta chain was found a few times. This clone may be a read error of a much larger clone one base away. Time point: patch test 1, 2 weeks after DPC sensitization. Treatment specified: therapeutic diphenylcyclopropenone sensitization with weekly scalp DPC. The sample is drawn from a study of human T cells and chemical hapten exposure. Overall study: Patients, predominantly female, presented with alopecia areata, totalis or universalis.

From germline, CDR1 is SGDLS and CDR2 YYNGEE. The CDR3 runs 14 residues. The V segment lost 3 bases and the J segment 0 bases; nucleotides outside the gene matches: 3. The study's library attached unique molecular identifiers to single cDNA molecules. Original processing methods: Counts of TCRs in each sample centred on a median of 95,638 and extended from about 20,000 to 690,000. MiXCR, applied by TCRdb to the RACE reads, yields one record per CDR3 protein. The V and J calls were determined by TCRdb, not by the authors. The sample includes some 340,000 distinct CDR3 sequences, approximately 6.9% of them seen just once.

The chain recombines TRBV9 with TRBJ2-7, with 7 positions matching TRBD1. This sequence originates from a woman between 18 and 30 years old with alopecia areata. Some clones in this sample may be carry-over from other donors' samples. Sequences were derived from whole blood, sampled in connection with sensitization to the hapten diphenylcyclopropenone (DPC). The CDR3 region has the DNA TGTGCCAGCAGCGCCCGGGACAGCTCCTACGAGCAGTACTTC. This translates into CASSARDSSYEQYF.